Given below is one T cell receptor beta chain in context. Both 60 Vbeta primers and 13 Jbeta primers went into the PCR. The method was immunoSEQ multiplex PCR; TCRdb's version includes in-frame clones alone and lacks a portion of them. The sample carries about 94,000 clones, over 50% recorded once. This specimen belongs to a study of cytomegalovirus exposure and HLA in healthy donors. This CDR3 has 16 amino acids. The ends lost 3 bases at V and 3 bases at J; junction bases unmatched: 8. Germline loops: CDR1 LNHDA, CDR2 SQIVND (reference sequence). This rearrangement joins TRBV19 to TRBJ2-1; 7 bases align to TRBD1. Sample: PBMCs. This sequence originates from a man aged 25-45 years in good health and CMV-seronegative. The CDR3: CASSIRGRYNYNEQFF. In DNA, the CDR3 is TGTGCCAGTAGTATCAGGGGGAGATATAACTACAATGAGCAGTTCTTC.